This T cell receptor beta chain was identified during a study of human T cells and chemical hapten exposure. About the research overall: Skin on the upper inner arm, roughly 2 cm by roughly 2 cm in size, was sensitized with 2% DPC. Mainly, slight library volume differences in the pool made TCR yields vary.

The study's library attached unique molecular identifiers to single cDNA molecules. TCRdb re-derived calls from the RACE reads in MiXCR, one entry per CDR3 protein. The sample carries 95,000 to 130,000 distinct CDR3 sequences, around 10% recorded once. This sample's time point: patch test 1, 2 weeks after DPC sensitization. Treatment noted: therapeutic diphenylcyclopropenone sensitization with weekly scalp DPC. The table lists this clonotype with many counts. This CDR3 has 14 residues. Germline V gene lookup returns CDR1 SGHAT and CDR2 FQNNGV. Trimming pared 0 bases from V and 5 bases from J, leaving 8 bases between.

The V gene is TRBV11-2, the J gene TRBJ1-5; D ambiguous. This receptor was identified in a woman aged 45-65 years with alopecia areata. Some clones in this sample may be carry-over from other donors' samples. The specimen was whole blood, collected in connection with sensitization to the hapten diphenylcyclopropenone (DPC). CDR3 coding DNA: TGTGCCAGCAGCTTAGACCCGGTTTATCAGCCCCAGCATTTT. It codes for CASSLDPVYQPQHF.